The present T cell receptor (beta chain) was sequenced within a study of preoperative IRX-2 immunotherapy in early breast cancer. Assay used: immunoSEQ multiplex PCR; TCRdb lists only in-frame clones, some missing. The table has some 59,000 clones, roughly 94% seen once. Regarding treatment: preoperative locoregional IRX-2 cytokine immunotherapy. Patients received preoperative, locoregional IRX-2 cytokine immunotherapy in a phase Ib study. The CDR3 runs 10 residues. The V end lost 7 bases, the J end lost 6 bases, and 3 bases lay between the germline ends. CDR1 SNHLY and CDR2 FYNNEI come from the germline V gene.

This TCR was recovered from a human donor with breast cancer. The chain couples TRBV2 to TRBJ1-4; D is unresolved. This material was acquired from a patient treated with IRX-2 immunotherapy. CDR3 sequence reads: CASKDEKLFF. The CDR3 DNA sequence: TGTGCCAGCAAGGATGAAAAACTGTTTTTT.